Here is one TCR beta chain with its context. This clone appeared a few times. What this receptor recognizes is not known. No base qualities exist here, and no much larger clone lies one base off it. The sample belongs to a study of blood T cell repertoires in COVID-19 (dated by TCRdb to about 2020). Turning to the overall study: Samples from collaborators originated in the United States, Italy and Spain and spanned both the acute and convalescent phases of COVID-19. The samples were drawn from two sources: the first 160 participants of the ongoing ImmuneRACE study, and over 1,000 subjects contributed by 6 global collaborators. Where available, HLA class I and class II types were taken from metadata supplied by the sample provider and were not determined by assay-based typing. The repertoires were released in a freely available public database intended as a resource for research on the immune response to SARS-CoV-2. The prospective study material was composed of cDNA or gDNA derived from T cells, B-cell-depleted T cells, or PBMCs. Subjects who had been exposed to COVID-19, were actively infected with it, or had recovered from it provided the deeply sampled blood TCRbeta repertoires that made up the dataset. Sample metadata almost always included a de-identified subject ID, COVID-19 status, age in years and sex. Broader findings and caveats from the paper: The quantity of clinical and demographic metadata differed by source and by participant and was supplied without curation.

V lost 5 bases and J lost 4 bases, and the count of bases not matched to a germline gene is 5. The CDR3 runs 14 residues from the cysteine to the phenylalanine. The entry retains the CDR3 DNA only, 42 bases that are in frame from base 1. CDR1 SGHVS and CDR2 FNYEAQ were looked up in the germline V gene. TCRbeta CDR3 regions were amplified from genomic DNA by means of the immunoSEQ Assay, a bias-controlled multiplex PCR. Turning to the authors' computational methods: The number of nucleated cells in each sample was estimated from the amplification of reference gene primers within the assay. To quantify the absolute abundance of each unique TCRbeta CDR3 rearrangement, sequence reads were collapsed and filtered. For each sample, productive Simpson clonality was calculated as the square root of Simpson's diversity index across productive rearrangements. TCRdb's version of the immuneACCESS table is confined to in-frame rearrangements and falls short of the full clone set. An unresolved V gene accounts for under half of the shortfall where checked; the remainder is of unknown origin. V and J calls and clone size are as listed in that table; D and trimming were resolved from the DNA. The sample table records some 140,000 clones; around 82% of these occur just once. The ten largest clones capture around 5.5% of the sample.

In the prospective study, participants were 18 to 89 years old, resided in around 25 geographic areas of the United States, and were enrolled through a virtual design. Cohort assignment in the prospective study relied on participant-reported clinical history from a screening survey and a study questionnaire. Mobile phlebotomists in the prospective study collected whole blood, serum and a nasopharyngeal or oropharyngeal swab from every participant. Prospective study participants could optionally give additional blood draws and questionnaires over a roughly two-month period. Blood samples from the prospective study were shipped frozen or at room temperature prior to DNA extraction.

The sample comprised PBMCs or T cells enriched from blood (not recorded which). This clonotype originated in a middle-aged man with acute COVID-19. The rearrangement joined TRBV7-6 to TRBJ2-5; 9 central nucleotides agree with TRBD2. The nucleotide sequence reads as follows: TGTGCCAGCAGCCGCGGGGGGGCTGGAGAGACCCAGTACTTC. The translation is CASSRGGAGETQYF. The full variable domain, with segments outside the CDR3 supplied by the reference TRBV7-6 and TRBJ2-5 proteins, appears as GAGVSQSPRYKVTKRGQDVALRCDPISGHVSLYWYRQALGQGPEFLTYFNYEAQQDKSGLPNDRFSAERPEGSISTLTIQRTEQRDSAMYRCASSRGGAGETQYFGPGTRLLVL.